Included here is one T cell receptor beta chain sequence, with context. The clone's antigen remains unknown. No quality values exist for individual bases; no much larger clone is one base distant. Using the deep immunoSEQ assay, TCR CDR3 regions were amplified from genomic DNA by multiplex PCR. Extracted genomic DNA from each cell subset was distributed evenly across all wells of several immunoSEQ 96-well plates, and each plate was treated as a replicate. Each replicate PCR for sorted subsets received around 0.2 ug genomic DNA, equal to about 30,000 T cell genomes. Purified libraries were measured with a Qubit 3.0 fluorometer, size-checked on a Bioanalyzer 2100, and measured again with the KAPA Library Quantification kit. A separate single-read 150-cycle Illumina NextSeq 550 flow cell was used to sequence each immunoSEQ 96-well plate. On the authors' methods: Because the immunoSEQ output included only junctional sequences and no quality scores, the filtering could not be the same as the filtering used for full-length reads. Sequences were annotated with PyIR, a Python wrapper for IgBLAST v1.9, and V/J genes and CDR3 were assigned using IMGT germline references. Reads were filtered out if the reads had weak V/J assignments (E-value above 1e-6), no CDR3, stop codons, out-of-frame junctions, or ambiguous translated residues. A V3J clonotype was defined by an identical inferred V gene, J gene, and CDR3 amino acid sequence. The percentage overlap between two repertoires was calculated by dividing the number of shared unique clonotypes by the size of the smaller repertoire. Richness of each repertoire was evaluated using RTK rarefaction, the Chao1 estimator, and Recon v2.1 estimates of unobserved clonotypes. OLGA was used to compute generation probabilities for all TCRbeta clonotypes that the gDNA method yielded from a handful of donors. Held by TCRdb, this immuneACCESS table contains in-frame sequences only and omits some clones. Under half of the omission traces to an unresolved V gene where checked; the cause of the rest is unknown. The DNA gave D and trimming, while V, J and clone size come from that table. The sample records some 2 million clones, roughly 94% of which are singletons. The ten largest clones capture 0.13% of the sample.

The donors were healthy, HIV-negative adults with no recently reported acute infections or vaccinations. Every donor was a Caucasian adult residing in Nashville, Tennessee, USA. CD4+ T cells were enriched by magnetic negative selection; naive cells were then positively selected on CD45RA, and the negative fraction formed the memory subset. After blood collection by leukapheresis, PBMCs were isolated using Ficoll-Histopaque density gradient centrifugation and then cryopreserved in the vapor phase of liquid nitrogen. Purity and quantity of every magnetically sorted T cell population were checked by analytical flow cytometry. Each sorted fraction had its genomic DNA isolated and then quantified by UV absorbance on a Nanodrop 2000c. The data derive from a study of shared clonotypes between healthy human individuals (dated by TCRdb to between 2020 and 2021). Regarding the study in general: The cohort included three men and two women between 18 and 49 years of age. To estimate repertoire size and how much clonotypes are shared between individuals, the study performed deep sequencing of blood TCR repertoires from roughly five healthy adults. For each donor, three plates each were used for CD4 naive and CD4 memory, two plates were used for CD8 naive, and one plate was used for CD8 memory. Between about 0.8 and 9.5 billion PBMCs per donor were obtained by leukapheresis. Libraries were prepared and TCR repertoires were sequenced by different laboratories using diverse techniques, in order to increase sequencing depth and limit assay-specific biases.

The investigation overall reported the following: Based on pairwise subsampling, the degree of clonotype sharing among donors was expected to be affected by sequencing depth. The small number of donors limited the genetic and exposure-history diversity represented. Even with the large sequencing depth, rarefaction of the sorted-subset datasets indicated that sequencing was incomplete. Naive subsets generally had larger estimated clonotype richness than memory subsets did. Higher generation probabilities were observed for clonotypes shared by all four sorted-subset donors than for non-shared clonotypes. About 5% of naive CD4, 3.5% of naive CD8, 2.3% of memory CD4, and 0.35% to 0.4% of memory CD8 clonotypes were shared across several donors. Only blood was sampled, and tissue TCR repertoires likely differ from those in blood.

This clonotype was sampled from a man aged 18 to 30 in good health. Sequenced: naive CD4+ T cells sorted from blood. Reading the label with the study, this specimen's cell subset or site is: CD45RA+ positively selected.

The CDR3 sequence is CASSLGLVNTQYF. The DNA reads as follows: TGTGCCAGCAGTCTGGGACTAGTTAATACGCAGTATTTT. The V gene is TRBV27 and the J gene is TRBJ2-3; TRBD2 agrees with 8 junctional bases. The germline V gene (reference sequence) specifies MNHEY as CDR1 and SMNVEV as CDR2. Ends trimmed: V by 5 bases, J by 7 bases; bases unmatched to a gene: 5. Including the terminal cysteine and phenylalanine, the CDR3 comprises 13 residues. Left in the record is the CDR3 DNA by itself, 39 bases read in frame from the first base.